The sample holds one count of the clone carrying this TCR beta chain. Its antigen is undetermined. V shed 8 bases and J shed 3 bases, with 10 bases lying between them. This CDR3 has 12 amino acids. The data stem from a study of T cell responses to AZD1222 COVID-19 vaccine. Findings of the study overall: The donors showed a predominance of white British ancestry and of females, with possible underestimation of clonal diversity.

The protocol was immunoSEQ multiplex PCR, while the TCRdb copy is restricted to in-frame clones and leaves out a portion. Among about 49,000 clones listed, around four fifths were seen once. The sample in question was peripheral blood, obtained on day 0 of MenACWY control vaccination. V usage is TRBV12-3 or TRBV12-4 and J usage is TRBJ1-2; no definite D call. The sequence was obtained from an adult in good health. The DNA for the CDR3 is TGTGCCAGCCGCCGAGGCGACTATGGCTACACCTTC. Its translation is CASRRGDYGYTF.